This TCR beta chain was sequenced during a study of OX40 agonist ivuxolimab in advanced cancers. Study-level background: Partial responses were achieved by three patients, of whom one had hepatocellular carcinoma and two had cutaneous melanoma.

Clones were sequenced by immunoSEQ multiplex PCR, and TCRdb holds only the in-frame ones, with some missing. The sample has about 88,000 clones; roughly 88% are singletons. This clone was counted only a few times. Patients had blood sampled at baseline and again on cycle 4 day 1 and cycle 7 day 1. The sequences come from CD4+ or CD8+ T cells sorted from blood, collected in a trial of the OX40 agonist ivuxolimab. This TCR came from an adult with an advanced solid tumor such as melanoma, head and neck, liver or kidney cancer.

CDR3 nucleotide sequence: TGCGCCAGCAGCTTGGACGGACAATCCTACGAGCAGTACTTC. Translating it yields CASSLDGQSYEQYF. J is TRBJ2-7 and V is TRBV5-1, with D tentatively TRBD1 (5 bases). The ends were cut back, 0 bases at V and 1 base at J, with 8 bases in the middle. This CDR3 has 14 residues. Germline V CDR1 and CDR2: SGHRS, YFSETQ.